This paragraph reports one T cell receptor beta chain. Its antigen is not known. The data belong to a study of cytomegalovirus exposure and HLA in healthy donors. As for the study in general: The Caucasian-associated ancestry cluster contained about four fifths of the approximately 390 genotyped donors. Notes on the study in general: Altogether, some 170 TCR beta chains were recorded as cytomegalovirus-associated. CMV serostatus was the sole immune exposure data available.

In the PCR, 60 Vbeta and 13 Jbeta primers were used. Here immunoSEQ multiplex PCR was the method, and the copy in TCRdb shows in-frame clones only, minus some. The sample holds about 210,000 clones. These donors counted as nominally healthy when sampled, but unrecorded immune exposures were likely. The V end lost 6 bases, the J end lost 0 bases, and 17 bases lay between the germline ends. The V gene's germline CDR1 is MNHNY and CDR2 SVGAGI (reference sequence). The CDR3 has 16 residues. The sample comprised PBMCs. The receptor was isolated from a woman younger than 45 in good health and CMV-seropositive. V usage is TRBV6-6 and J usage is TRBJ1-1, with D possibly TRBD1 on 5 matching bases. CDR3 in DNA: TGTGCCAGCAGCCCCCCGGGACTAGGTCTGAACACTGAAGCTTTCTTT. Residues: CASSPPGLGLNTEAFF.